What follows describes a single T cell receptor beta chain. The sample originates from a study of identical twins. TCRdb processed the 5' RACE reads anew with MiXCR; each CDR3 protein has one entry. The sample lists 1.5 million to 2 million distinct CDR3 sequences, around a third occurring once. Trimming took off 5 bases at V and 1 base at J, with 11 bases between the two ends. CDR3 size: 14 residues. Germline V gene data show CDR1 as SGHTA and CDR2 as FQGNSA. Every one of the donors was a healthy Caucasian. This receptor was identified in a newborn girl in good health. The chain carries TRBV7-2 and TRBJ2-5, with D possibly called TRBD1 or TRBD2 (5 bases each). Sequencing was done on a sample of cord blood. In nucleotides, the CDR3 is TGTGCCAGCAGCGGAAGGGGACGCCAAGAGACCCAGTACTTC. Translation: CASSGRGRQETQYF.